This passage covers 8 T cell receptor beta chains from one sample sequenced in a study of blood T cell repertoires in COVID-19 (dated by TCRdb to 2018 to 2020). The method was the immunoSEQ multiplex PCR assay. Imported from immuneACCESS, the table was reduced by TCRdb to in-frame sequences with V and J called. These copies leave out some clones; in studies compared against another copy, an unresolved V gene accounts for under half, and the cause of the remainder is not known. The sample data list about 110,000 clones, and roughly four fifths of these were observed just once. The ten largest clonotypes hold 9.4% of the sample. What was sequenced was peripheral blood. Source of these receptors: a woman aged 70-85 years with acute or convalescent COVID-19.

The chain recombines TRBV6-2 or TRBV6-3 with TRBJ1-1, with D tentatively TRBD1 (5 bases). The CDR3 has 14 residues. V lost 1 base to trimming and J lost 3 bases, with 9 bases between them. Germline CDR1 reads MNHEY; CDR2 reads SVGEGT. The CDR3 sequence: CASSYLQVDTEAFF. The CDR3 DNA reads TGTGCCAGCAGTTACTTACAGGTAGACACTGAAGCTTTCTTT.

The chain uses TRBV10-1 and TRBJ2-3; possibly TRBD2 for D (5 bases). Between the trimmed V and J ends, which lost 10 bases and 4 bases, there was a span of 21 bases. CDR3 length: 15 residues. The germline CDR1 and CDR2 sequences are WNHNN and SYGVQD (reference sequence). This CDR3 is CATSRAILGADTQYF. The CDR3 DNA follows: TGCGCCACTAGCCGGGCCATCCTGGGCGCAGATACGCAGTATTTT.

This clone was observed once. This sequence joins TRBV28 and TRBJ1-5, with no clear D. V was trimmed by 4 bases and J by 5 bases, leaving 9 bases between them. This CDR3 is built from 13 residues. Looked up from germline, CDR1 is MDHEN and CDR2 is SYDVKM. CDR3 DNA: TGTGCCAGCAGTTCCCCCTCTGATCAGCCCCAGCATTTT. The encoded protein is CASSSPSDQPQHF.

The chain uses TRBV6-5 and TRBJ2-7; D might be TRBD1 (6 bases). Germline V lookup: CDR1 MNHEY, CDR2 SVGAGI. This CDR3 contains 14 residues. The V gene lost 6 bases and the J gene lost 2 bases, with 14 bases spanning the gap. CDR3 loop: CASSRWDTPYEQYF. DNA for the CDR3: TGTGCCAGCAGCCGATGGGACACCCCCTACGAGCAGTACTTC.

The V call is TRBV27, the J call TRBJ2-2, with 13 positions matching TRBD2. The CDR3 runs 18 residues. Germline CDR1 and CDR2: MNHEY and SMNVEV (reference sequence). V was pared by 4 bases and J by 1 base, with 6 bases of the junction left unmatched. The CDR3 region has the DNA TGTGCCAGCAGTTCAGCCGGGACTAGCGGGGTGAACACCGGGGAGCTGTTTTTT. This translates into CASSSAGTSGVNTGELFF.

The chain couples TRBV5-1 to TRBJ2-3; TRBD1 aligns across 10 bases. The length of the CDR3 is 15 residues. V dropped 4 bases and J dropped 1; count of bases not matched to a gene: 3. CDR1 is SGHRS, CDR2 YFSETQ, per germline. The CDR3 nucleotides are TGCGCCAGCAGCGGAGGGACAGGGGGCACAGATACGCAGTATTTT. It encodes CASSGGTGGTDTQYF.

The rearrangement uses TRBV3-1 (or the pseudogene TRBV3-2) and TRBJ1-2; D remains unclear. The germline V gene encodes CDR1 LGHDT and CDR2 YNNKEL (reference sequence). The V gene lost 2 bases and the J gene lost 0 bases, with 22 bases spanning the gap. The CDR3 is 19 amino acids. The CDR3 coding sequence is TGTGCCAGCAGCCAATCAACAGTATTTCGGGATCTCTCTAACTATGGCTACACCTTC. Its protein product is CASSQSTVFRDLSNYGYTF.

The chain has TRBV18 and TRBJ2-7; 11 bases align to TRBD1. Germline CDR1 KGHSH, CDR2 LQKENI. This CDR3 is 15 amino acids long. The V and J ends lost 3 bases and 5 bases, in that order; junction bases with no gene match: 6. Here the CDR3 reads CASSPGTGGSDEQYF. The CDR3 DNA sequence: TGTGCCAGCTCACCTGGGACAGGGGGTAGTGACGAGCAGTACTTC.